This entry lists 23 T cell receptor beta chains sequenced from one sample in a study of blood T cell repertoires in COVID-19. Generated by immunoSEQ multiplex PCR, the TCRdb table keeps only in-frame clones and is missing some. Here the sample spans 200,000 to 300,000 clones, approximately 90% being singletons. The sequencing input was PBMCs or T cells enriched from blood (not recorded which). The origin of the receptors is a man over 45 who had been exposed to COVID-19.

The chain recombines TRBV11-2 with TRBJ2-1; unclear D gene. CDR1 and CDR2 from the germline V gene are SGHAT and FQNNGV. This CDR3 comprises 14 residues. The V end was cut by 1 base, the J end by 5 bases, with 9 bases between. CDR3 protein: CASSLVAQHNEQFF. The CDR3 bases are TGTGCCAGCAGCTTAGTGGCACAGCACAATGAGCAGTTCTTC.

The CDR3 sequence is CATSRGLNYEQYF. The CDR3 DNA reads TGTGCCACCAGCAGAGGACTGAACTACGAGCAGTACTTC. The rearrangement uses TRBV15 and TRBJ2-7; no reliable D call. Germline lookup yields CDR1 LNHNV and CDR2 YYDKDF (reference sequence). The CDR3 has 13 residues. Trimming removed 1 base from V and 3 bases from J, with 7 bases in between.

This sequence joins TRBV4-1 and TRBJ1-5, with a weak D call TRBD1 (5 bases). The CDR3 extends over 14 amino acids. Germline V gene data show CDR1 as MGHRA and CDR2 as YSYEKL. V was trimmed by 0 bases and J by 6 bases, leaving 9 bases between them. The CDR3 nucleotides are TGCGCCAGCAGCCAAGAAGTGGGGGGTCAGCCCCAGCATTTT. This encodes CASSQEVGGQPQHF.

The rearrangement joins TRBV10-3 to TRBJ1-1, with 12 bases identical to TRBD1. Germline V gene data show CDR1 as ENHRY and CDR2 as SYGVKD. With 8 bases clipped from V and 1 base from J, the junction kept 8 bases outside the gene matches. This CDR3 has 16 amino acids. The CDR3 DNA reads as TGTGCCATCGGGACAGGGGGCTTCTCAGGGAACACTGAAGCTTTCTTT. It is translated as CAIGTGGFSGNTEAFF.

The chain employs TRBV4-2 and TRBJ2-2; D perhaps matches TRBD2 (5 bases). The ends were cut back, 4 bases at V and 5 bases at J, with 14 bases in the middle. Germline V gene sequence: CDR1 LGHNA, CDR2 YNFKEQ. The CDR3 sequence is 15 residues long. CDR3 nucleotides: TGTGCCAGCAGCCTAATGGACTTTCTTACCGGGGAGCTGTTTTTT. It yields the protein CASSLMDFLTGELFF.

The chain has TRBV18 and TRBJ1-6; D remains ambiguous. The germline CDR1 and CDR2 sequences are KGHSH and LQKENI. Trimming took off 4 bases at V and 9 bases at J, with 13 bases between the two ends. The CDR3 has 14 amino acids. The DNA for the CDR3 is TGTGCCAGCTCACGCAAAGGATCGGGTTCACCCCTCCACTTT. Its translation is CASSRKGSGSPLHF.

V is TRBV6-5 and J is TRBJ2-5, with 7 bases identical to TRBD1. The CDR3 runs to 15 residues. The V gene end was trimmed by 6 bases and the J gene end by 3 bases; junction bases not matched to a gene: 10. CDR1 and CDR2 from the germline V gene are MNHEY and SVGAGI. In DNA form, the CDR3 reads TGTGCCAGCAGCTGGGACCGGGACAGAAAAGAGACCCAGTACTTC. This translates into CASSWDRDRKETQYF.

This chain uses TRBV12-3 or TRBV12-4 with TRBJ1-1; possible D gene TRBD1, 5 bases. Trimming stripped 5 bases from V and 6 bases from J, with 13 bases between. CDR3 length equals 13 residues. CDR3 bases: TGTGCCAGCAGTCCAAGACAGCGATCTGAAGCTTTCTTT. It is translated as CASSPRQRSEAFF.

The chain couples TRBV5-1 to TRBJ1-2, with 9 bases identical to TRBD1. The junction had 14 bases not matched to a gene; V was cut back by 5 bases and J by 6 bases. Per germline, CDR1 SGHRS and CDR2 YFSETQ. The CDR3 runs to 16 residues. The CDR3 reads CASRRSTGGAGNGYTF. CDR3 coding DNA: TGCGCCAGCAGACGGTCGACAGGGGGAGCGGGGAATGGCTACACCTTC.

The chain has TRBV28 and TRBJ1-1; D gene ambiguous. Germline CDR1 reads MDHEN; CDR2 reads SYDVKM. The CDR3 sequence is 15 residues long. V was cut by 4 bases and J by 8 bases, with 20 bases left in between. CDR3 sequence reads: CASSSASGNGLEAFF. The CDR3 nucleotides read TGTGCCAGCAGTTCGGCGAGCGGGAATGGTCTGGAAGCTTTCTTT.

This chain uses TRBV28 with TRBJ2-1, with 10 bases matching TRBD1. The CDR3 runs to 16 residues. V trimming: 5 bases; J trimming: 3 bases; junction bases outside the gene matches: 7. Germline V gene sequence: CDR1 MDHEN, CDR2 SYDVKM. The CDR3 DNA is TGTGCCAGCAGTCAATGGGGACAGGGGTACTACAATGAGCAGTTCTTC. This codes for CASSQWGQGYYNEQFF.

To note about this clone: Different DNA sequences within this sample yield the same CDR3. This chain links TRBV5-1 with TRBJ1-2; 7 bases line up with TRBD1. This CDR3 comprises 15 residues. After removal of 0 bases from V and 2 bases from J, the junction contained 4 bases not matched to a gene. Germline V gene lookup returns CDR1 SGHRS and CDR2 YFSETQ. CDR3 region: CASSLAGTANYGYTF. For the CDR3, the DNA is TGCGCCAGCAGCTTGGCCGGGACAGCGAACTATGGCTACACCTTC.

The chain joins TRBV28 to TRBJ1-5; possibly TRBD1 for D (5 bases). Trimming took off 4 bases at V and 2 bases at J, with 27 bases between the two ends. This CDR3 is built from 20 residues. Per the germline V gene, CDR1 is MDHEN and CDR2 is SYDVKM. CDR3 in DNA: TGTGCCAGCAGTTCCGAAGTTGAGGGACTGATCGTAGGGGGCAATCAGCCCCAGCATTTT. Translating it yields CASSSEVEGLIVGGNQPQHF.

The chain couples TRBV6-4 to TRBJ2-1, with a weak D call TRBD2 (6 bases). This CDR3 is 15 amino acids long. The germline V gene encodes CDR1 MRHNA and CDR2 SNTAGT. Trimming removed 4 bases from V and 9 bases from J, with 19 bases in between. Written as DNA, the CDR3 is TGTGCCAGCAGTGCCGTCTCTGCTAGCGATAGTGAGCAGTTCTTC. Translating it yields CASSAVSASDSEQFF.

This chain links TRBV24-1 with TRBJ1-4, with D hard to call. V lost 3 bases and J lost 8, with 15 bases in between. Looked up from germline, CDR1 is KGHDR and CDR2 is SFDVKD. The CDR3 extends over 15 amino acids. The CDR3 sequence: CATSDPRGSNEKLFF. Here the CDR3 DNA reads TGTGCCACCAGTGATCCTCGTGGGAGTAACGAAAAACTGTTTTTT.

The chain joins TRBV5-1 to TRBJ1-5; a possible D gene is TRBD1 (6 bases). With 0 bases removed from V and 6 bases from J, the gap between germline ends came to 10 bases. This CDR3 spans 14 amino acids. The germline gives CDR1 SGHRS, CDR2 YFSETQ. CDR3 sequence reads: CASSLGQAGQPQHF. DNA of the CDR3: TGCGCCAGCAGCTTGGGACAGGCGGGTCAGCCCCAGCATTTT.

The chain's CDR3 is CASSARDSLYYGYTF. CDR3 bases: TGTGCCAGCAGCGCACGGGACAGCCTCTACTATGGCTACACCTTC. This rearrangement joins TRBV9 to TRBJ1-2; 7 bases agree with TRBD1. Germline-derived CDR1 and CDR2 are SGDLS and YYNGEE. With 3 bases clipped from V and 3 bases from J, the junction kept 8 bases outside the gene matches. CDR3 size: 15 residues.

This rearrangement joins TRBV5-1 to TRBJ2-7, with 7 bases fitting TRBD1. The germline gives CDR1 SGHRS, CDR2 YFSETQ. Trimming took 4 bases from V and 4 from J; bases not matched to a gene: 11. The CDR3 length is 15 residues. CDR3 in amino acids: CASSGTGAGSYEQYF. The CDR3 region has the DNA TGCGCCAGCAGCGGAACAGGGGCTGGAAGTTACGAGCAGTACTTC.

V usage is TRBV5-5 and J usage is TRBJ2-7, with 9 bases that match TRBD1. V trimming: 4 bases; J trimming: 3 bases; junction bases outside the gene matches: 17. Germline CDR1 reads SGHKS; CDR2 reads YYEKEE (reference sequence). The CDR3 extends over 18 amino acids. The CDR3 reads CASSLTQKTGGVSYEQYF. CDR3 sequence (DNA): TGTGCCAGCAGCCTTACCCAAAAGACAGGGGGAGTTAGCTACGAGCAGTACTTC. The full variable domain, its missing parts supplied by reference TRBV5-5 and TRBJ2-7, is DAGVTQSPTHLIKTRGQQVTLRCSPISGHKSVSWYQQVLGQGPQFIFQYYEKEERGRGNFPDRFSARQFPNYSSELNVNALLLGDSALYLCASSLTQKTGGVSYEQYFGPGTRLTVT.

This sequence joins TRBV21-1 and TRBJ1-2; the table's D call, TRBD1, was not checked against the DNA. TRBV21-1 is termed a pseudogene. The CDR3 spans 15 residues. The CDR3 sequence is CASSKVPRPPYGYTF. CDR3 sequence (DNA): TGTGCCAGCAGCAAAGTTCCCAGGCCACCCTATGGCTACACCTTC.

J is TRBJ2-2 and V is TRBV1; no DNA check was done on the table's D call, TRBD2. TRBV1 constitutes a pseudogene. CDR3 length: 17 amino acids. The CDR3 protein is CTSSPRLAGTNTGELFF. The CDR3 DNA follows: TGCACCAGCAGCCCCCGACTAGCGGGGACGAACACCGGGGAGCTGTTTTTT.

The CDR3, as DNA: TGTGCCAGTAGTATACAGTCAGGGGTTGGCGAGCAGTACTTC. This sequence encodes CASSIQSGVGEQYF. The chain combines TRBV19 with TRBJ2-7; D possibly corresponds to TRBD1 (6 bases). The CDR3 contains 14 residues. Trimming cost V 2 bases and J 6 bases, with 14 bases left between them. The germline gives CDR1 LNHDA, CDR2 SQIVND (reference sequence).

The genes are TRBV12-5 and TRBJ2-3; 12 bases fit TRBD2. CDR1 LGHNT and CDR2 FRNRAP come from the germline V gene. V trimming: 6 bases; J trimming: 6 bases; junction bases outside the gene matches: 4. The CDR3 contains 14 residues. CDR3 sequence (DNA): TGTGCTAGTGGGACTAGCGGGGGCGGCGATACGCAGTATTTT. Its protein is CASGTSGGGDTQYF.